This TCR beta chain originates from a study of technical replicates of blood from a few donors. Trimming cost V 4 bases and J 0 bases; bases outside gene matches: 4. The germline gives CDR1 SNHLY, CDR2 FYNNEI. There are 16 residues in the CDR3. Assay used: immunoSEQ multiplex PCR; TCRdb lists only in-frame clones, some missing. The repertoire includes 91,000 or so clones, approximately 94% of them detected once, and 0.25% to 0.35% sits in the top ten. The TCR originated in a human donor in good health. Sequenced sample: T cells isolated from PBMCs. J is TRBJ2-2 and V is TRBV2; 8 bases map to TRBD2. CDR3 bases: TGTGCCAGCAGTGCTTTAGCGGGACCGAACACCGGGGAGCTGTTTTTT. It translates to CASSALAGPNTGELFF.